In this sample, the clone carrying this T cell receptor beta chain turned up a few times. Its antigen is undetermined. By quantitative 5'-RACE with molecular barcodes, the TCR beta libraries were made. TCRdb passed the 5' RACE reads through MiXCR, listing each CDR3 protein once. The sample lists a few hundred thousand distinct CDR3 sequences, around 11% occurring once. V was cut by 4 bases and J by 0 bases, with 10 bases left in between. This CDR3 is 15 amino acids long. CDR1 SEHNR and CDR2 FQNEAQ come from the germline V gene (reference sequence). This entry comes from a study of CD8 T cells in ankylosing spondylitis. Findings of the study overall: A TCR beta motif of eight or nine highly homologous variants seemed to mark ankylosing spondylitis blood.

This TCR came from a male donor with ankylosing spondylitis or in good health (not recorded which). The chain employs TRBV7-9 and TRBJ2-1, with no clear D. Sequenced sample: blood, either unsorted or a sorted T cell fraction (not recorded which). The CDR3 coding sequence is TGTGCCAGCAGCTCGCACACGTTCTCCTACAATGAGCAGTTCTTC. This codes for CASSSHTFSYNEQFF.